The rows below give T cell receptor beta chains drawn from one sample of a study of T cells in Graves' hyperthyroidism and ophthalmopathy. TCRdb redid the calling of the multiplex PCR reads with MiXCR, one entry per CDR3 protein. Among some 500,000 distinct CDR3 sequences listed, 13% to 15% were seen once. The sequencing input was blood. The origin of the receptors is a woman aged 18-29 years with Graves' hyperthyroidism. CDR3s include the opening cysteine and the closing phenylalanine or tryptophan.

>TRBJ2-1|TRBV6-2/TRBV6-3
CASSSGLAGANYNEQFF
>TRBJ1-1|TRBV7-2
CASSLQGSYTEAFF
>TRBJ2-7|TRBV7-3
CASGGQRENSYEQYF
>TRBJ1-2|TRBV5-1
CASSLLPELTNYGYTF
>TRBJ2-7|TRBV11-2
CASSLWPGLAGGPGNEQYF
>TRBJ2-7|TRBV6-1
CASSFGTSGRNVNEQYF
>TRBJ2-3|TRBV28
CASSWSNPSTDTQYF
>TRBJ2-4|TRBV6-1
CASTTGTGENIQYF
>TRBJ2-6|TRBV19
CASSIDSGANVLTF
>TRBJ1-5|TRBV27
CTSKQGGNQPQHF
>TRBJ1-6|TRBV20-1
CSARGRTGNSPLHF
>TRBJ1-2|TRBV11-2
CASSLAGMGRGYTF
>TRBJ1-2|TRBV30
CAWFPGQGSRGYTF
>TRBJ2-7|TRBV7-2
CASSPSGLRSYEQYF
>TRBJ2-1|TRBV20-1
CSASGRGSHNEQFF
>TRBJ2-5|TRBV7-9
CASSGATLRGTQYF
>TRBJ1-3|TRBV19
CASSITINSGNTIYF
>TRBJ1-1|TRBV6-2/TRBV6-3
CASSLTVGRNTEAFF
>TRBJ2-7|TRBV24-1
CATSGGPYEQYF
>TRBJ2-3|TRBV20-1
CSASVSGSGADTQYF
>TRBJ2-1|TRBV19
CASSISQSYNEQFF
>TRBJ1-2|TRBV20-1
CSASGINYGYTF
>TRBJ2-5|TRBV12-3/TRBV12-4
CASCNFGGGRETQYF
>TRBJ2-7|TRBV6-1
CASSTQTGPKYEQYF
>TRBJ2-7|TRBV7-3
CASSLNPAGAYEQYF
>TRBJ2-1|TRBV6-1
CASSPYKLAGGGLGEQFF
>TRBJ2-3|TRBV6-2/TRBV6-3
CASSYSTWTGVGTDTQYF
>TRBJ2-7|TRBV3-1
CASSPDFAGVGQYF
>TRBJ2-5|TRBV12-3/TRBV12-4
CASLWDPDETQYF
>TRBJ2-7|TRBV13
CASASTGLAGSYEQYF
>TRBJ2-1|TRBV20-1
CSAMKSGGEQFF
>TRBJ1-2|TRBV20-1
CSARDTLRDRNGYTF
>TRBJ2-2|TRBV20-1
CSARAGTSDTGELFF
>TRBJ1-1|TRBV20-1
CSARRVTEAFF
>TRBJ2-4|TRBV6-1
CASSEGSLLAKNIQYF
>TRBJ2-1|TRBV12-3/TRBV12-4
CATSFGGSYNEQFF
>TRBJ2-2|TRBV6-5
CASVRTPGGTGELFF
>TRBJ2-1|TRBV9
CASSPKTGVFNEQFF